These T cell receptor beta chains were read from a single sample in a study of blood T cells in healthy people across ages. TCRdb processed the 5' RACE reads anew with MiXCR; each CDR3 protein has one entry. In the table there are about 670,000 distinct CDR3 sequences, roughly half of which are singletons. Sequencing used blood. These receptors all come from an elderly woman in good health. Each CDR3 is given with its conserved first and last residue. A D gene is named only where the DNA matches it firmly. A row's size may be missing; if present it is once, few, many or a size class.

>TRBJ2-2|15|TRBV12-3/TRBV12-4|-|TRBD1
TGTGCCAGCAGAACCGGGACAGGGCTTACCGGGGAGCTGTTTTTT
CASRTGTGLTGELFF
>TRBJ2-7|15|TRBV5-5|-|TRBD1
TGTGCCAGCAGCTTGGTGTCGGGGACAGACTACGAGCAGTACTTC
CASSLVSGTDYEQYF
>TRBJ2-4|11|TRBV28|once|-
TGTGCCAGCACCTCTGAGAACATTCAGTACTTC
CASTSENIQYF
>TRBJ1-1|14|TRBV27|-|-
TGTGCCAGCAGTTTTAGAGGGTACGGCACTGAAGCTTTCTTT
CASSFRGYGTEAFF
>TRBJ2-5|17|TRBV12-3/TRBV12-4|few|TRBD2
TGTGCCAGCAGTTTAGTACGGCTAGCGGGGGGGTTCAATGAGCAGTACTTC
CASSLVRLAGGFNEQYF
>TRBJ2-7|13|TRBV28|-|-
TGTGCCAGCACCACGACAGCCTCCTACGAGCAGTACTTC
CASTTTASYEQYF
>TRBJ2-3|14|TRBV9|-|-
TGTGCCAGCAGCGTAGGTTCTATCACAGATACGCAGTATTTT
CASSVGSITDTQYF
>TRBJ2-1|21|TRBV20-1|-|TRBD2
TGCAGTGCTAGAGCCCCTGGAAGGGCTAGCGGGGGGCGCGGACGGTACAATGAGCAGTTCTTC
CSARAPGRASGGRGRYNEQFF
>TRBJ2-3|15|TRBV28|-|TRBD2
TGTGCCGGATCCTTCGGGGGGTCCCTCGCAGATACGCAGTATTTT
CAGSFGGSLADTQYF
>TRBJ1-6|13|TRBV27|-|TRBD1
TGTGCCAGCAGAGGACAGGGCCCCTCACCCCTCCACTTT
CASRGQGPSPLHF
>TRBJ2-4|12|TRBV3-1|-|-
TGTGCCAGCAGTCGCGGGGAAAACATTCAGTACTTC
CASSRGENIQYF
>TRBJ2-3|16|TRBV7-8|many|-
TGTGCCAGCAGCTCATTACCGGGACAACGCACAGATACGCAGTATTTT
CASSSLPGQRTDTQYF
>TRBJ2-2|15|TRBV21-1|-|-
TGTGCCAGCACTGCCGGGACTGGCAACACCGGGGAGCTGTTTTTT
CASTAGTGNTGELFF
>TRBJ1-2|13|TRBV25-1|-|TRBD1
TGTGCCAGCAGTGACCGACAGGGGTATGGCTACACCTTC
CASSDRQGYGYTF
>TRBJ2-3|13|TRBV5-1|-|-
TGCGCCAGCAGCGTGCTAGGGACAGATACGCAGTATTTT
CASSVLGTDTQYF
>TRBJ2-3|16|TRBV12-3/TRBV12-4|-|-
TGTGCCAGCAGTTTAAACCCGAGAGGGGGGACGGATACGCAGTATTTT
CASSLNPRGGTDTQYF
>TRBJ2-4|15|TRBV7-2|few|-
TGTGCCAGCAGCCTCACCACGCTAGCCAAAAACATTCAGTACTTC
CASSLTTLAKNIQYF
>TRBJ2-1|17|TRBV7-9|-|-
TGTGCCAGCAGCCCGGGGGTAGCGGATCCCTCCTACAATGAGCAGTTCTTC
CASSPGVADPSYNEQFF
>TRBJ2-7|16|TRBV10-3|few|-
TGTGCCATCAGTGAGAGGGGTCTACAGTTCACCTACGAGCAGTACTTC
CAISERGLQFTYEQYF
>TRBJ1-2|14|TRBV5-1|few|TRBD1
TGCGCCAGCAGCGCGGGACAGGGGGCGGGTGGCTACACCTTC
CASSAGQGAGGYTF
>TRBJ2-3|15|TRBV5-1|-|TRBD1
TGCGCCAGCAGCTTCGGACAGGGTGTGATAGATACGCAGTATTTT
CASSFGQGVIDTQYF
>TRBJ2-3|14|TRBV7-2|once|-
TGTGCCAGCAGTCTCCTGGAACGGGCAGATACGCAGTATTTT
CASSLLERADTQYF
>TRBJ2-7|14|TRBV3-1|-|-
TGTGCCAGCAGCAACAGCCCCCGGGACTCGGAGCAGTACTTC
CASSNSPRDSEQYF
>TRBJ2-5|13|TRBV20-1|many|-
TGCAGTGCTAGTGGGAGTCTGCAAGAGACCCAGTACTTC
CSASGSLQETQYF
>TRBJ2-7|15|TRBV4-2|many|-
TGTGCCAGCAGCCGGGAGACTGGGGCCCTGAACGAGCAGTACTTC
CASSRETGALNEQYF
>TRBJ2-1|13|TRBV5-6|many|TRBD1
TGTGCCAGCAGCCGGACAGGGGTTAATGAGCAGTTCTTC
CASSRTGVNEQFF
>TRBJ2-3|18|TRBV5-1|-|TRBD2
TGCGCCAGCAGCTCGACGGGACTAGCGGGAGTTGGCACAGATACGCAGTATTTT
CASSSTGLAGVGTDTQYF